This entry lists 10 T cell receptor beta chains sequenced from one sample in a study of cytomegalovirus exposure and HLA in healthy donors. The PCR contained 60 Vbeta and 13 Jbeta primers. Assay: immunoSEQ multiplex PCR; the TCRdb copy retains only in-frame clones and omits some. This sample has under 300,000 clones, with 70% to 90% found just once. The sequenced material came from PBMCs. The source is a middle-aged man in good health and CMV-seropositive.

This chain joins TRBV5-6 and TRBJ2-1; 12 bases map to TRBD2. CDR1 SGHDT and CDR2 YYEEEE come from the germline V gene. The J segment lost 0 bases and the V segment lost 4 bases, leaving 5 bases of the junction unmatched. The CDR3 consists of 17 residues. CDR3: CASSLGLAGTSYNEQFF. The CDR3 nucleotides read TGTGCCAGCAGCCTCGGACTAGCGGGGACCTCCTACAATGAGCAGTTCTTC.

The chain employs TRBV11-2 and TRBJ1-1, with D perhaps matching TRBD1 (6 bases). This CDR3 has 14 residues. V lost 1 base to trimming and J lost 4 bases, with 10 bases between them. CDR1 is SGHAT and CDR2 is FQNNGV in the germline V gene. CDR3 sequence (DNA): TGTGCCAGCAGCTTAGTGCAGGGGAGCACTGAAGCTTTCTTT. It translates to CASSLVQGSTEAFF.

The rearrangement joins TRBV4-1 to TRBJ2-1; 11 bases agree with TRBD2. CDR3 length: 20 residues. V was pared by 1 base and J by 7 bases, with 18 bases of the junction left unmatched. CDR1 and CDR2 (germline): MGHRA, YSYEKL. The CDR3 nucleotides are TGCGCCAGCAGCCAAGCGGGGACTAGCGGCGCTGCTGGCAGCTGGAATGAGCAGTTCTTC. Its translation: CASSQAGTSGAAGSWNEQFF.

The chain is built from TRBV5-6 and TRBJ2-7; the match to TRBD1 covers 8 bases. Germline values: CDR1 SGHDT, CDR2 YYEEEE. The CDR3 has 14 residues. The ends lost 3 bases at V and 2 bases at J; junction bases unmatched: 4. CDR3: CASSWAQGAYEQYF. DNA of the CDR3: TGTGCCAGCAGCTGGGCACAGGGGGCCTACGAGCAGTACTTC.

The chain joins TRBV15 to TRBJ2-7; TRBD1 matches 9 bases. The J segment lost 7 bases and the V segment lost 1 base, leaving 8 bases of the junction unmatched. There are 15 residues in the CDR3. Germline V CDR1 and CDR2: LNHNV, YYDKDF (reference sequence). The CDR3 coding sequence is TGTGCCACCAGCAGAGGCAAAGGGACAGGGATTGAGCAGTACTTC. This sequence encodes CATSRGKGTGIEQYF.

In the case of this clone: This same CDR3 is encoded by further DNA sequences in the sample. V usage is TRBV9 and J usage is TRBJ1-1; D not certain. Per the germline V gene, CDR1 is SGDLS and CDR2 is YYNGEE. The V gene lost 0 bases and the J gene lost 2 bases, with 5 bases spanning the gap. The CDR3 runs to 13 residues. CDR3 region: CASSVDSNTEAFF. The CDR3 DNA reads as TGTGCCAGCAGCGTAGACAGCAACACTGAAGCTTTCTTT.

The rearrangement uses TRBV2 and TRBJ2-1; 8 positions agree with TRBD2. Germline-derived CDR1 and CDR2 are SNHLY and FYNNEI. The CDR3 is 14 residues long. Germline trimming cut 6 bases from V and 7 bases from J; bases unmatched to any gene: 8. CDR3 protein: CASSPGLGRNEQFF. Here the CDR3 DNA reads TGTGCCAGCAGCCCGGGACTAGGTAGGAATGAGCAGTTCTTC.

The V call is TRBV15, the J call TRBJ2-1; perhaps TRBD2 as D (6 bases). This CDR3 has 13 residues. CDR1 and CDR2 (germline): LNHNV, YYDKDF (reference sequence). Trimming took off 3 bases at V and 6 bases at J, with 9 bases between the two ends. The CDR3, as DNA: TGTGCCACCAGCAGGGGACTGTCCAATGAGCAGTTCTTC. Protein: CATSRGLSNEQFF.

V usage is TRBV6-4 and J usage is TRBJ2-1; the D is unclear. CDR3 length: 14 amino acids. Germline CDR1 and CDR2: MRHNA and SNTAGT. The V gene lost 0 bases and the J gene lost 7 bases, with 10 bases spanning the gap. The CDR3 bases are TGTGCCAGCAGTGACTCGCCAGACGGGAATGAGCAGTTCTTC. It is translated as CASSDSPDGNEQFF.

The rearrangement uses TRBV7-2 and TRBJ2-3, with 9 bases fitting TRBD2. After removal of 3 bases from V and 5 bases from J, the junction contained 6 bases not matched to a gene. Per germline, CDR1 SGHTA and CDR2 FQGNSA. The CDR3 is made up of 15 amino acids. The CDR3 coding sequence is TGTGCCAGCAGCTTGGCGGGAGGGCCGGTAGATACGCAGTATTTT. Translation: CASSLAGGPVDTQYF.